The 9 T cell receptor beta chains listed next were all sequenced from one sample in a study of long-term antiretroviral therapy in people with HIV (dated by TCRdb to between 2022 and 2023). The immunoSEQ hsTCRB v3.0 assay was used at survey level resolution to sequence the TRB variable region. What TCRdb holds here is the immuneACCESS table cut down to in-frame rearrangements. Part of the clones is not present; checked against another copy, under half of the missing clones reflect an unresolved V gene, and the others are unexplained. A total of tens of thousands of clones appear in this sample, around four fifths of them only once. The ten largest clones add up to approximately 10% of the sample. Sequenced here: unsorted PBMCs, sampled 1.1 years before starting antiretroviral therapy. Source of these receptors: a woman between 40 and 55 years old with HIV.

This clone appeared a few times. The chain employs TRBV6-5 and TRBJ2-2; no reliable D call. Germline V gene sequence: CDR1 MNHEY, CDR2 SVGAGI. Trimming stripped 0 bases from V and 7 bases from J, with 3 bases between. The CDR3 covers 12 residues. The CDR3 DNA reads TGTGCCAGCAGTTACTCGGTCGGGGAGCTGTTTTTT. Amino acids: CASSYSVGELFF.

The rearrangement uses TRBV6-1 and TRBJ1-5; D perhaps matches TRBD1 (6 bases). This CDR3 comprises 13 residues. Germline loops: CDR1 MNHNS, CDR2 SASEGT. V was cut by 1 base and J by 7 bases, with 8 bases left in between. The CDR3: CASSEVQGQPQHF. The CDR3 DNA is TGTGCCAGCAGTGAAGTTCAGGGGCAGCCCCAGCATTTT.

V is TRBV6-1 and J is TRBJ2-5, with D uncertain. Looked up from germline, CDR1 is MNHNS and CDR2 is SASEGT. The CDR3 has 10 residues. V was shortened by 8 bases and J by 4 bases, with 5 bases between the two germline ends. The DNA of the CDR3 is TGTGCCAGCGACGGAGAGACCCAGTACTTC. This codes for CASDGETQYF.

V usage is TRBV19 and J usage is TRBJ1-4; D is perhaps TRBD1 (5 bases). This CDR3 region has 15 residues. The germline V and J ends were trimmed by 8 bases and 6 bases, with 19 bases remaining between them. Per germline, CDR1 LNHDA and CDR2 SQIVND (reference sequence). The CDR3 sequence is CASAETWGSHEKLFF. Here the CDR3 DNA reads TGTGCCAGTGCCGAGACTTGGGGGTCACATGAAAAACTGTTTTTT.

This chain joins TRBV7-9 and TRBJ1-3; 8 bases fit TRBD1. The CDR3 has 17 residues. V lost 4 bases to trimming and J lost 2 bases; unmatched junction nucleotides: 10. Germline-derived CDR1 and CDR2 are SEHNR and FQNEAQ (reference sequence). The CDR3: CASSSLDRGYAGNTIYF. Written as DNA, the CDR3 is TGTGCCAGCAGCTCCCTCGACAGGGGTTACGCTGGAAACACCATATATTTT.

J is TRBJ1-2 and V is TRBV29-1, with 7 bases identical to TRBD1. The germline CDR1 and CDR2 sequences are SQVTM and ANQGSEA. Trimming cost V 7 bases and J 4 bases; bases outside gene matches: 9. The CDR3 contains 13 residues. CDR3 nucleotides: TGCAGCGCCTACACAGGGGCACTCTATGGCTACACCTTC. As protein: CSAYTGALYGYTF.

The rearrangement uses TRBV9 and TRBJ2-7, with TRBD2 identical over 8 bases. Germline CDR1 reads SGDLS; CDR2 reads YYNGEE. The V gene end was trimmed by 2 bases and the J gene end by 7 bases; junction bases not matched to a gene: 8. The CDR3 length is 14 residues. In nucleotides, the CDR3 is TGTGCCAGCAGCGTGGCGGGGGGTTTTGAAGAGCAGTACTTC. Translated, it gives CASSVAGGFEEQYF.

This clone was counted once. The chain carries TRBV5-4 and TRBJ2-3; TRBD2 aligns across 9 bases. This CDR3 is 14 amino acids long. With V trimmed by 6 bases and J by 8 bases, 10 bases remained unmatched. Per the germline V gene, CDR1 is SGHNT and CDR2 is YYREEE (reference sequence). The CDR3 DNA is TGTGCCAGCAAAGGGACTAGCACCCGAGGTACGCAGTATTTT. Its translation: CASKGTSTRGTQYF.

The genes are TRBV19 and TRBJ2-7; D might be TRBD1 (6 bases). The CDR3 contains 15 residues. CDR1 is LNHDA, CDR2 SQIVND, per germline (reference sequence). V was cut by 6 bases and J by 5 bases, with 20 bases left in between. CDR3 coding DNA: TGTGCCAGTAGCCCAGGGGACCCCCCGTTCGACGAGCAGTACTTC. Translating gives CASSPGDPPFDEQYF. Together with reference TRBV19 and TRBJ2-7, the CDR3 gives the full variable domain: DGGITQSPKYLFRKEGQNVTLSCEQNLNHDAMYWYRQDPGQGLRLIYYSQIVNDFQKGDIAEGYSVSREKKESFPLTVTSAQKNPTAFYLCASSPGDPPFDEQYFGPGTRLTVT.